Below, 14 T cell receptor beta chains from the same sample are listed, as sequenced in a study of CD8 T cells in ankylosing spondylitis. TCRdb re-derived calls from the 5' RACE reads in MiXCR, one entry per CDR3 protein. Here the sample spans about 800,000 distinct CDR3 sequences, over 9.5% being singletons. Whole-study results and caveats: A motif in TCR beta, a set of about 8 highly homologous variants, appeared characteristic of ankylosing spondylitis blood.

Antigens of these TCRs are unknown. Sequencing was performed on blood, either unsorted or a sorted T cell fraction (not recorded which). The receptors derive from a male donor with ankylosing spondylitis.

The table lists this clonotype with a few counts. V usage is TRBV20-1 and J usage is TRBJ2-6; perhaps D is TRBD1 or TRBD2 (5 bases each). The germline CDR1 and CDR2 sequences are DFQATT and SNEGSKA (reference sequence). The CDR3 has 13 amino acids. The germline V and J ends were trimmed by 6 bases and 2 bases, with 8 bases remaining between them. CDR3 in DNA: TGCAGTGCCCGGGACGCTGGGGCCAACGTCCTGACTTTC. It is translated as CSARDAGANVLTF.

This clonotype was counted between two and nine times. V gene TRBV11-1 combines with J gene TRBJ2-3, with TRBD2 matching over 7 bases. J was trimmed by 0 bases and V by 4 bases; bases with no gene match: 4. Germline values: CDR1 SGHAT, CDR2 FQDESV (reference sequence). The CDR3 totals 15 residues. DNA of the CDR3: TGTGCCAGCAGCTGGGGGGGACCTAGCACAGATACGCAGTATTTT. Its translation is CASSWGGPSTDTQYF.

The chain has TRBV7-2 and TRBJ2-7, with TRBD1 matching over 10 bases. Looked up from germline, CDR1 is SGHTA and CDR2 is FQGNSA. V lost 4 bases, J lost 0 bases, and 3 bases stayed unmatched. The length of the CDR3 is 15 residues. For the CDR3, the DNA is TGTGCCAGCAGCTACGGGACAGGGGTCTCCTACGAGCAGTACTTC. Translated: CASSYGTGVSYEQYF.

This clonotype was seen a few times. This chain connects TRBV5-1 to TRBJ1-6; weak D call: TRBD1 (6 bases). CDR1 is SGHRS and CDR2 is YFSETQ in the germline V gene. The CDR3 consists of 14 residues. The V and J ends lost 0 bases and 9 bases respectively, with 10 bases between them. The CDR3 nucleotides read TGCGCCAGCAGCTTGGCGGGCAGGGGTTCACCCCTCCACTTT. Protein: CASSLAGRGSPLHF.

This clonotype was seen only a few times. The rearrangement uses TRBV5-6 and TRBJ2-5; no firm D call. Germline V CDR1 and CDR2: SGHDT, YYEEEE. CDR3 length: 12 residues. Trimming removed 4 bases at V and 7 bases at J, with 11 bases between. The CDR3 spells CASSPPTGTQYF. In DNA form, the CDR3 reads TGTGCCAGCAGCCCGCCGACGGGGACCCAGTACTTC.

The chain uses TRBV7-9 and TRBJ2-3; 11 nucleotides line up with TRBD2. Trimming at V came to 0 bases and at J to 1 base, leaving 0 bases not matched to a gene. The germline gives CDR1 SEHNR, CDR2 FQNEAQ (reference sequence). The CDR3 is made up of 16 amino acids. The CDR3 reads CASSLATSGGTDTQYF. CDR3 nucleotides: TGTGCCAGCAGCTTAGCGACTAGCGGGGGCACAGATACGCAGTATTTT.

A few counts support this clonotype. This chain uses TRBV6-2 or TRBV6-3 with TRBJ2-1; D unresolved. The V gene lost 5 bases and the J gene lost 4 bases, with 9 bases spanning the gap. This CDR3 has 13 amino acids. Germline lookup yields CDR1 MNHEY and CDR2 SVGEGT. The CDR3 DNA sequence: TGTGCCAGCAGTCGCCCGCCTTACAATGAGCAGTTCTTC. Its translation: CASSRPPYNEQFF.

This clonotype was detected only a few times. The J gene is TRBJ2-7, the V gene TRBV10-3; no firm D call. The V and J ends lost 4 bases and 4 bases respectively, with 11 bases between them. Per germline, CDR1 ENHRY and CDR2 SYGVKD. The CDR3 loop spans 13 amino acids. CDR3 protein: CAISAVLHYEQYF. The CDR3 nucleotides are TGTGCCATCAGTGCCGTCCTCCATTACGAGCAGTACTTC.

A few counts support this clonotype. The chain recombines TRBV6-1 with TRBJ2-3; 10 bases agree with TRBD2. After removal of 5 bases from V and 1 base from J, the junction contained 6 bases not matched to a gene. Germline loops: CDR1 MNHNS, CDR2 SASEGT. The CDR3 consists of 16 residues. In DNA, the CDR3 is TGTGCCAGCAGTCCTTGGCTAGCGGGAGGCACAGATACGCAGTATTTT. Amino acids: CASSPWLAGGTDTQYF.

The chain recombines TRBV7-6 with TRBJ2-3, with TRBD2 as a possible D gene (6 bases). V was trimmed by 4 bases and J by 3 bases, leaving 20 bases between them. CDR3 length equals 17 residues. Germline values: CDR1 SGHVS, CDR2 FNYEAQ. The CDR3 DNA sequence: TGTGCCAGCAGCTCCTACGGGAGCAGCGGTTTTACAGATACGCAGTATTTT. This gives the protein CASSSYGSSGFTDTQYF.

This chain uses TRBV7-2 with TRBJ1-2; D is unclear. Germline CDR1 is SGHTA and CDR2 is FQGNSA. The CDR3 extends over 13 amino acids. Trimming took off 5 bases at V and 8 bases at J, with 15 bases between the two ends. CDR3 bases: TGTGCCAGCAGCCCCTGGGCCCAAAGAGGCTACACCTTC. It encodes CASSPWAQRGYTF.

This clonotype was observed a handful of times. The rearrangement links TRBV9 to TRBJ1-3, with D unresolved. Per the germline V gene, CDR1 is SGDLS and CDR2 is YYNGEE. The CDR3 is 17 residues long. Trimming removed 3 bases from V and 0 bases from J, with 16 bases in between. The CDR3 nucleotides are TGTGCCAGCAGCGGTCGCCCCGACTCCTTCTCTGGAAACACCATATATTTT. It codes for CASSGRPDSFSGNTIYF.

The table lists this clonotype with many counts. The genes are TRBV20-1 and TRBJ1-4, with D unresolved. The CDR3 is 12 amino acids. Germline assignment: CDR1 DFQATT and CDR2 SNEGSKA (reference sequence). V lost 2 bases and J 3 bases, leaving 4 bases between the germline ends. As DNA, the CDR3 is TGCAGTGCTAGAAGGGCTAATGAAAAACTGTTTTTT. This gives the protein CSARRANEKLFF.

This clonotype was seen ten or more times. V gene TRBV4-3 combines with J gene TRBJ2-3; D is unresolved. Trimming removed 0 bases from V and 2 bases from J, with 6 bases in between. The CDR3 has 14 residues. The germline gives CDR1 LGHNA, CDR2 YSLEER. CDR3 in DNA: TGCGCCAGCAGCCAAGATATAGCCACAGATACGCAGTATTTT. It yields the protein CASSQDIATDTQYF.